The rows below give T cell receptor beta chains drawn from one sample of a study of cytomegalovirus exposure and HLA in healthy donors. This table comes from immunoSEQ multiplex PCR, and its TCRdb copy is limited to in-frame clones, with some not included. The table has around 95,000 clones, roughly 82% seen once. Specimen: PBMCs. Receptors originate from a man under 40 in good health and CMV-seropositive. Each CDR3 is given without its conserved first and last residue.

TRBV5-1,ASSSGRKTSGQETQY
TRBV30,AWSVLAGIPNTEAF
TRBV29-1,SISGASGNYEQY
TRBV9,ASSPRTGGGVGQETQY
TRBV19,ASSAEYFQPQH
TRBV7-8,ASGTGPNEKLF
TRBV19,ASRVIGTVNTEAF
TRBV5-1,ASSSTKDTQY
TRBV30,ASPGGSYTGELF
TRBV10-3,AISTGLAGYNEQF
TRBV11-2,ASSPRGSAPSSYEQY
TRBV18,ASSPPDSGNTIY